This is a list of T cell receptor beta chains from one sample in a study of regulatory T cells in long-lasting Graves disease. TCRdb recomputed calls from the multiplex PCR reads with MiXCR, one row per CDR3 protein. Among a few hundred thousand distinct CDR3 sequences, around 19% were seen once, and the ten largest hold around 13%. This same sample was also taken into another study, of T cells in Graves' hyperthyroidism and ophthalmopathy.

The material was peripheral blood mononuclear cells (PBMCs), obtained at new diagnosis, from a patient treated with antithyroid drugs. Receptors were obtained from a woman between 25 and 40 years old with Graves disease. Both conserved end residues are part of each CDR3. A D gene is named only where the DNA matches it firmly. A row's size may be missing; if present it is once, few, many or a size class.

d_gene,abundance,v_gene,j_gene,CDR3aa,CDR3nt
TRBD1,many,TRBV29-1,TRBJ1-5,CSVEGQGGQPQHF,TGCAGCGTTGAAGGACAGGGCGGTCAGCCCCAGCATTTT
-,-,TRBV3-1,TRBJ2-3,CASSQAGSGADTQYF,TGCGCCAGCAGCCAAGCCGGTAGCGGAGCAGATACGCAGTATTTT
-,many,TRBV6-6,TRBJ2-1,CASSYSQSIYNEQFF,TGTGCCAGCAGTTACTCGCAATCGATATACAATGAGCAGTTCTTC
-,-,TRBV11-2,TRBJ1-6,CASSSGRTSSYNSPLHF,TGTGCCAGCAGCTCCGGACGGACGAGCTCCTATAATTCACCCCTCCACTTT
-,-,TRBV28,TRBJ2-7,CASSFGRLSSYEQYF,TGTGCCAGCAGTTTCGGGCGGTTAAGCTCCTACGAGCAGTACTTC
TRBD1,many,TRBV20-1,TRBJ2-2,CSASQGYGELFF,TGCAGTGCTTCACAGGGGTACGGGGAGCTGTTTTTT
-,many,TRBV4-2,TRBJ1-6,CASSETGSQSSYNSPLHF,TGTGCCAGCAGCGAAACCGGCAGTCAAAGCTCCTATAATTCACCCCTCCACTTT
-,once,TRBV7-2,TRBJ2-7,CASSRGGGGYREQYF,TGTGCCAGCAGCCGAGGTGGAGGGGGCTATAGAGAGCAGTACTTC
-,many,TRBV7-2,TRBJ1-1,CASSMGVGTEAFF,TGTGCCAGCAGTATGGGGGTTGGGACTGAAGCTTTCTTT
TRBD2,many,TRBV5-1,TRBJ2-5,CASSLVIDGRGDQETQYF,TGCGCCAGCAGCTTGGTGATTGATGGGCGGGGGGACCAAGAGACCCAGTACTTC
-,many,TRBV12-3/TRBV12-4,TRBJ2-3,CASRDGPGGDTQYF,TGTGCCAGCAGAGACGGCCCCGGGGGAGATACGCAGTATTTT
-,-,TRBV7-9,TRBJ2-7,CASSPQSDEQYF,TGTGCCAGCAGCCCACAGTCTGACGAGCAGTACTTC
TRBD1,many,TRBV13,TRBJ2-7,CASSSVTPSPGQGAVGYEQYF,TGTGCCAGCAGCTCGGTCACCCCCTCTCCGGGACAGGGGGCGGTGGGTTACGAGCAGTACTTC
-,many,TRBV28,TRBJ2-1,CASSLSLGKWVYNEQFF,TGTGCCAGCAGTCTTTCCCTTGGCAAATGGGTCTACAATGAGCAGTTCTTC
TRBD1,many,TRBV6-1,TRBJ1-6,CASSRDRDRNSPLHF,TGTGCCAGCAGTCGCGACCGGGACAGAAATTCACCCCTCCACTTT
-,many,TRBV7-9,TRBJ1-1,CASSSHARRCLCEAFF,TGTGCCAGCAGCTCTCACGCCAGGCGATGTTTATGTGAAGCTTTCTTT
-,-,TRBV20-1,TRBJ2-3,CSASGVGDTQYF,TGCAGTGCTAGCGGGGTAGGAGATACGCAGTATTTT
TRBD2,few,TRBV5-4,TRBJ2-1,CASSRPRGGNNEQFF,TGTGCCAGCAGCCGCCCCCGGGGGGGAAACAATGAGCAGTTCTTC
-,many,TRBV7-2,TRBJ2-3,CASSSSHAQYF,TGTGCCAGCAGCTCTAGTCACGCGCAGTATTTT
-,many,TRBV20-1,TRBJ1-6,CSARDFVSSYNSPLHF,TGCAGTGCTAGGGATTTTGTGAGCTCCTATAATTCACCCCTCCACTTT
TRBD1,few,TRBV19,TRBJ1-2,CASRDGTGGNYGYTF,TGTGCCAGTAGGGATGGGACAGGGGGGAACTATGGCTACACCTTC
-,many,TRBV19,TRBJ1-5,CASSIGTLAISNQPQHF,TGTGCCAGTAGTATAGGTACGCTGGCCATCAGCAATCAGCCCCAGCATTTT
-,many,TRBV2,TRBJ1-1,CASTRPPRNTEAFF,TGTGCCAGCACCCGACCTCCCCGGAACACTGAAGCTTTCTTT
TRBD1,many,TRBV5-6,TRBJ1-1,CASSDRDRGYTEAFF,TGTGCCAGCAGCGACCGGGACAGGGGTTACACTGAAGCTTTCTTT
-,-,TRBV20-1,TRBJ1-1,CSAGSGGQKEAFF,TGCAGTGCGGGTAGCGGGGGGCAAAAGGAAGCTTTCTTT
-,-,TRBV5-1,TRBJ2-4,CASSHATEGDLAKNIQYF,TGCGCCAGCAGCCACGCGACAGAAGGGGATCTAGCCAAAAACATTCAGTACTTC
TRBD2,many,TRBV29-1,TRBJ2-7,CSVETGGGSYEQYF,TGCAGCGTTGAGACGGGAGGGGGATCCTACGAGCAGTACTTC
TRBD2,few,TRBV19,TRBJ2-3,CASSIDLLLAGTSTDTQYF,TGTGCCAGTAGTATAGATCTTTTGCTAGCGGGGACTAGCACAGATACGCAGTATTTT
-,many,TRBV5-1,TRBJ1-1,CASSLDRGTEAFF,TGTGCCAGCAGCTTAGATAGAGGTACTGAAGCTTTCTTT
-,-,TRBV12-3/TRBV12-4,TRBJ2-5,CASSLAGVTYNEQYF,TGTGCCAGCAGTTTAGCGGGGGTCACCTACAATGAGCAGTACTTC
-,many,TRBV7-2,TRBJ1-4,CASSLDRDNEKLFF,TGTGCCAGCAGCTTAGACCGGGATAATGAAAAACTGTTTTTT
-,few,TRBV20-1,TRBJ2-7,CSAKTEYEQYF,TGCAGTGCCAAGACCGAATACGAGCAGTACTTC
-,many,TRBV20-1,TRBJ1-2,CSLPGGGGYTF,TGCAGTCTCCCGGGAGGCGGGGGCTACACCTTC
TRBD1,-,TRBV4-2,TRBJ1-4,CASSHGQGANEKLFF,TGTGCCAGCAGCCATGGACAGGGGGCCAATGAAAAACTGTTTTTT
TRBD1,many,TRBV20-1,TRBJ2-1,CSAPRGGTSEQFF,TGCAGTGCTCCCCGAGGGGGCACCTCTGAGCAGTTCTTC
-,many,TRBV10-3,TRBJ1-2,CAISDYGEGNYGYTF,TGTGCCATCAGTGACTACGGCGAGGGGAACTATGGCTACACCTTC
-,-,TRBV9,TRBJ1-1,CASSGTPNTEAFF,TGTGCCAGCAGCGGTACACCGAACACTGAAGCTTTCTTT
-,many,TRBV20-1,TRBJ2-7,CSARDFTAYEQYF,TGCAGTGCTAGAGATTTCACGGCCTACGAGCAGTACTTC
-,few,TRBV19,TRBJ1-1,CASSIIGRTEALF,TGTGCCAGTAGTATAATTGGACGGACTGAAGCTCTCTTT
TRBD1,many,TRBV11-2,TRBJ2-7,CASSMPWSTGDEQYF,TGTGCCAGCAGCATGCCCTGGAGCACAGGGGACGAGCAGTACTTC
-,many,TRBV7-2,TRBJ2-7,CASSLVSALAVDEQYF,TGTGCCAGCAGCTTAGTTAGCGCCTTAGCTGTAGATGAGCAGTACTTC
-,few,TRBV19,TRBJ2-1,CASSIVAGLYNEQFF,TGTGCCAGTAGTATAGTGGCAGGACTCTACAATGAGCAGTTCTTC
-,many,TRBV12-5,TRBJ1-6,CASGVGTLNSPLHF,TGTGCTAGTGGTGTCGGGACTCTAAATTCACCCCTCCACTTT
TRBD2,many,TRBV3-1,TRBJ2-7,CASSPFRGVGNEQYF,TGTGCCAGCAGCCCCTTCCGGGGGGTTGGAAACGAGCAGTACTTC
-,many,TRBV28,TRBJ1-3,CASSPPGVSSGNTIYF,TGTGCCAGCAGCCCTCCAGGGGTCAGCTCTGGAAACACCATATATTTT
-,many,TRBV20-1,TRBJ2-1,CSARYGGAYNEQFF,TGCAGTGCTAGATACGGGGGTGCCTACAATGAGCAGTTCTTC
-,many,TRBV6-2/TRBV6-3,TRBJ2-5,CASSAPGLWLTETQYF,TGTGCCAGCAGTGCCCCCGGGTTGTGGTTGACGGAGACCCAGTACTTC
TRBD2,many,TRBV13,TRBJ2-3,CASSRGLVGTDTQYF,TGTGCCAGCAGCCGCGGACTAGTCGGCACAGATACGCAGTATTTT
-,-,TRBV19,TRBJ1-1,CASSNLGGNTEAFF,TGTGCCAGTAGTAACTTAGGGGGGAACACTGAAGCTTTCTTT
-,few,TRBV5-1,TRBJ2-2,CASSSRTVSNTGELFF,TGCGCCAGCAGCTCGAGGACAGTATCGAACACCGGGGAGCTGTTTTTT
-,many,TRBV3-1,TRBJ1-2,CASSHRGPRDYGYTF,TGTGCCAGCAGCCACCGGGGCCCGAGGGACTATGGCTACACCTTC
-,-,TRBV7-9,TRBJ1-1,CASSLGGFSVGTEAFF,TGTGCCAGCAGCCTAGGGGGGTTTTCGGTGGGCACTGAAGCTTTCTTT
-,few,TRBV7-9,TRBJ1-1,CASSPGRGMNTEAFF,TGTGCCAGCAGCCCGGGACGGGGAATGAACACTGAAGCTTTCTTT
TRBD1,many,TRBV6-1,TRBJ1-1,CASSGGGWRTDTEAFF,TGTGCCAGCAGTGGAGGGGGCTGGCGGACGGACACTGAAGCTTTCTTT
-,many,TRBV7-8,TRBJ2-7,CASKEMTEQYF,TGTGCCAGCAAAGAGATGACCGAGCAGTACTTC